This TCR beta chain was retrieved from a study of blood T cell repertoires in COVID-19. Membership in each cohort depended on participant-reported clinical history. Profiling relied on immunoSEQ multiplex PCR, and the TCRdb table lists in-frame clones only, not all of them. The sample holds approximately 250,000 clones; around 89% are singletons and the top ten take about 4%. The TCR originated in a young woman who had recovered from COVID-19. The sample was PBMCs or T cells enriched from blood (not recorded which).

CDR3 in DNA: TGCAGCGTTGTAATGGGCAGGGGAGCAGAGTGGGACACTGAAGCTTTCTTT. It specifies CSVVMGRGAEWDTEAFF. The chain employs TRBV29-1 and TRBJ1-1; TRBD1 is a possible D gene (6 bases). The CDR3 has 17 amino acids. V was clipped by 4 bases and J by 3 bases, with 24 bases between them. Looked up from germline, CDR1 is SQVTM and CDR2 is ANQGSEA.